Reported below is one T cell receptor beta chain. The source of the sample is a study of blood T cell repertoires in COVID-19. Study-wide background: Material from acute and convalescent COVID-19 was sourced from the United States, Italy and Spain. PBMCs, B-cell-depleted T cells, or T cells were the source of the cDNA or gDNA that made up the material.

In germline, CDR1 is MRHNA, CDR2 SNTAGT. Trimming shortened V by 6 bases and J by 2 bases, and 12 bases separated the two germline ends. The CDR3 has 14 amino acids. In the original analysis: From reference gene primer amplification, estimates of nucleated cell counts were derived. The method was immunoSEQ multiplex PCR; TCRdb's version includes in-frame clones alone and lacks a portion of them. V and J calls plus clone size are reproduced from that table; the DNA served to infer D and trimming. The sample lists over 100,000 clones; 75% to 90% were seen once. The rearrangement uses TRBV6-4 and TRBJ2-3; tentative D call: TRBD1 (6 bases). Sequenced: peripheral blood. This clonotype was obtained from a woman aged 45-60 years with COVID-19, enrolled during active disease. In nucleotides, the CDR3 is TGTGCCAGCAGACCTACAGGGCTCACAGATACGCAGTATTTT. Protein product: CASRPTGLTDTQYF.